Listed below are T cell receptor beta chains from one sample, sequenced in a study of long-term antiretroviral therapy in people with HIV. The repertoire was sequenced with immunoSEQ multiplex PCR; TCRdb's copy has only in-frame clones and lacks some. The repertoire includes approximately 8,900 clones, over 65% of them detected once, and more than 11% sits in the top ten. Sample: unsorted PBMCs, taken 0.4 years before starting antiretroviral therapy. These receptors were collected from a man younger than 45 with HIV. CDR3s include the opening cysteine and the closing phenylalanine or tryptophan. Each record gives: CDR3 protein, CDR3 DNA, V gene, J gene, clone size, D gene. The D gene is left open where the match is weak. Not all rows give a size; the values are once, few, many and, for expanded clones, a class.

CAISEFRQDTEAFF	TGTGCCATCAGTGAGTTCCGACAGGACACTGAAGCTTTCTTT	TRBV10-3	TRBJ1-1	-	-
CASSLVRTAWYNEQFF	TGTGCCAGCAGCTTGGTGAGGACTGCATGGTACAATGAGCAGTTCTTC	TRBV5-8	TRBJ2-1	-	-
CAWSLGGLLGEQYF	TGTGCCTGGAGCCTAGGAGGCCTTCTAGGCGAGCAGTACTTC	TRBV30	TRBJ2-7	-	-
CASSLGINYGYTF	TGTGCCAGCAGTTTAGGAATCAACTATGGCTACACCTTC	TRBV27	TRBJ1-2	-	-
CASSLPGTYEQYF	TGTGCCAGCAGCTTGCCAGGAACCTACGAGCAGTACTTC	TRBV7-2	TRBJ2-7	-	-
CASSLGQGAGYEQYF	TGTGCCAGCAGCTTGGGGCAGGGGGCCGGCTACGAGCAGTACTTC	TRBV5-5	TRBJ2-7	-	TRBD1
CASSQPQGLGGEQYF	TGTGCCAGCAGCCAACCACAGGGACTTGGAGGAGAGCAGTACTTC	TRBV7-9	TRBJ2-7	-	-
CASSIRGGDYGYTF	TGTGCCAGTAGTATCAGGGGAGGGGACTATGGCTACACCTTC	TRBV19	TRBJ1-2	-	-
CATSPRTVPSGNTIYF	TGTGCCACCAGCCCACGGACAGTTCCCTCTGGAAACACCATATATTTT	TRBV15	TRBJ1-3	-	-
CASSYWTGFNYGYTF	TGTGCCAGCAGTTACTGGACAGGATTTAACTATGGCTACACCTTC	TRBV6-6	TRBJ1-2	-	TRBD1
CASSYRQAYTEAFF	TGTGCCAGCAGTTATCGACAGGCGTACACTGAAGCTTTCTTT	TRBV6-5	TRBJ1-1	medium-sized	-
CATSRDLGENTEAFF	TGTGCCACCAGCAGAGATTTGGGGGAGAACACTGAAGCTTTCTTT	TRBV15	TRBJ1-1	few	-
CASSLGRGENTYEQYF	TGCGCCAGCAGCTTGGGGAGGGGAGAGAACACCTACGAGCAGTACTTC	TRBV5-1	TRBJ2-7	-	-
CAWSVGSASTNEKLFF	TGTGCCTGGAGTGTCGGCTCGGCATCAACTAATGAAAAACTGTTTTTT	TRBV30	TRBJ1-4	once	-
CASSLDYGYTF	TGTGCCAGCAGCTTGGACTATGGCTACACCTTC	TRBV7-9	TRBJ1-2	few	-
CASSYSNRVANTIYF	TGTGCCAGCAGTTACTCGAACCGGGTCGCAAACACCATATATTTT	TRBV6-5	TRBJ1-3	medium-sized	-
CASSFAGPGDEQYF	TGTGCCAGCAGTTTCGCAGGGCCAGGGGACGAGCAGTACTTC	TRBV28	TRBJ2-7	-	-
CASSLSGRQGYTF	TGTGCCAGCAGTTTATCAGGACGGCAAGGCTACACCTTC	TRBV28	TRBJ1-2	-	-
CASSIEGAGSSYEQYF	TGTGCCAGTAGTATTGAAGGGGCGGGAAGCTCCTACGAGCAGTACTTC	TRBV19	TRBJ2-7	-	-
CASSGGTAYEQYF	TGTGCCAGCAGCGGCGGGACAGCCTACGAGCAGTACTTC	TRBV5-8	TRBJ2-7	-	-
CASSFWTGRDYNEQFF	TGTGCCAGCAGTTTCTGGACAGGGAGGGATTACAATGAGCAGTTCTTC	TRBV27	TRBJ2-1	-	-
CASSEAPGVISGELFF	TGTGCCAGCAGTGAAGCACCAGGGGTTATTTCGGGGGAGCTGTTTTTT	TRBV6-1	TRBJ2-2	-	-
CASLLGRSDNSPLHF	TGTGCCAGTTTGCTCGGACGTAGCGATAATTCACCCCTCCACTTT	TRBV2	TRBJ1-6	few	-
CASSELTGAGQAFF	TGCGCCAGCAGTGAGTTGACAGGGGCGGGACAAGCTTTCTTT	TRBV10-2	TRBJ1-1	-	TRBD1
CASSAGTAEKLFF	TGTGCCAGCAGCGCCGGGACAGCTGAAAAACTGTTTTTT	TRBV9	TRBJ1-4	-	TRBD1
CASSSGGGVSTEAFF	TGCGCCAGCAGCTCAGGAGGGGGCGTGAGCACTGAAGCTTTCTTT	TRBV5-1	TRBJ1-1	-	TRBD1
CASSLNHRVEKLFF	TGTGCCAGCAGTCTGAACCACAGGGTTGAAAAACTGTTTTTT	TRBV6-5	TRBJ1-4	-	-
CASSLSFNGRPTDTQYF	TGTGCCAGCAGCTTAAGTTTCAACGGTCGCCCCACAGATACGCAGTATTTT	TRBV11-2	TRBJ2-3	-	-
CASSLARASLSYNEQFF	TGTGCCAGCAGCTTAGCGCGGGCTTCCCTCTCCTACAATGAGCAGTTCTTC	TRBV7-9	TRBJ2-1	-	-
CAISGGHSYEQYF	TGTGCCATTAGCGGGGGGCACTCCTACGAGCAGTACTTC	TRBV10-3	TRBJ2-7	medium-sized	TRBD2
CASSLLGTDQPQHF	TGTGCCAGCAGTTTATTGGGAACAGACCAGCCCCAGCATTTT	TRBV27	TRBJ1-5	-	-
CASSLLLVATQNNPSPLHF	TGCGCCAGCAGCCTTCTCCTAGTGGCAACACAGAACAACCCCTCACCCCTCCACTTT	TRBV5-1	TRBJ1-6	-	-
CASSLVAGGNYGYTF	TGCGCCAGCAGCTTGGTGGCAGGGGGAAACTATGGCTACACCTTC	TRBV5-1	TRBJ1-2	once	TRBD1
CASSQGSTDTDTQYF	TGCGCCAGCAGCCAAGGGTCGACAGACACAGATACGCAGTATTTT	TRBV4-3	TRBJ2-3	-	-
CASRTRATGGVGELFF	TGTGCCAGTAGGACTCGCGCGACGGGAGGGGTCGGGGAGCTGTTTTTT	TRBV19	TRBJ2-2	-	TRBD2
CASSGGGGPVLTF	TGTGCCAGTAGTGGCGGAGGAGGGCCCGTCCTGACTTTC	TRBV19	TRBJ2-6	-	-
CASSPSGRFHEQYF	TGTGCCAGCTCTCCGAGCGGGAGGTTCCACGAGCAGTACTTC	TRBV28	TRBJ2-7	-	TRBD2
CASSSIYSNQPQHF	TGTGCCAGCAGTTCGATCTATAGCAATCAGCCCCAGCATTTT	TRBV2	TRBJ1-5	-	-
CASSIREETYEQYF	TGTGCCAGCAGCATTCGAGAAGAGACCTACGAGCAGTACTTC	TRBV7-8	TRBJ2-7	-	-
CASSPDRSERGGYTF	TGCGCCAGCAGCCCCGACAGGAGTGAGAGGGGTGGCTACACCTTC	TRBV5-1	TRBJ1-2	-	-
CASSDGRINF	TGTGCCAGCAGTGACGGAAGGATAAACTTC	TRBV6-1	TRBJ2-7	few	-
CASSSKAGGYF	TGTGCCAGCAGTTCCAAAGCGGGAGGGTACTTC	TRBV28	TRBJ2-7	-	TRBD2
CASSVRVYTEAFF	TGTGCCAGCAGCGTCAGGGTGTACACTGAAGCTTTCTTT	TRBV9	TRBJ1-1	-	-
CASTSGTSFSGEQYF	TGCGCCAGCACCTCAGGGACTAGCTTTTCGGGGGAGCAGTACTTC	TRBV5-1	TRBJ2-7	once	TRBD2
CASRDSSNYGYTF	TGTGCCAGCCGGGACAGCTCTAACTATGGCTACACCTTC	TRBV25-1	TRBJ1-2	-	TRBD1
CASSLGGGEYNEQFF	TGCGCCAGCAGCCTAGGCGGGGGGGAATACAATGAGCAGTTCTTC	TRBV4-1	TRBJ2-1	-	TRBD2
CASSITAANNEKLFF	TGTGCCAGTAGTATTACGGCAGCTAACAATGAAAAACTGTTTTTT	TRBV19	TRBJ1-4	few	-
CASSQEGSSNEQFF	TGCGCCAGCAGCCAAGAGGGGTCCTCGAATGAGCAGTTCTTC	TRBV4-3	TRBJ2-1	-	-
CASSSYTDTQYF	TGTGCCAGCAGCAGTTACACAGATACGCAGTATTTT	TRBV6-1	TRBJ2-3	-	-
CASSISTNYGYTF	TGTGCCAGTAGTATCTCCACGAACTATGGCTACACCTTC	TRBV19	TRBJ1-2	-	-
CASSVEGGNQPQHF	TGTGCCAGCAGTGTAGAAGGGGGTAATCAGCCCCAGCATTTT	TRBV2	TRBJ1-5	-	-
CASSLNRGSNQPQHF	TGTGCCAGTAGTCTTAACAGGGGAAGCAATCAGCCCCAGCATTTT	TRBV19	TRBJ1-5	few	TRBD1
CASSYAATRAAYEQYF	TGTGCCAGCAGTTATGCCGCGACGAGGGCCGCCTACGAGCAGTACTTC	TRBV6-5	TRBJ2-7	once	-
CAIRREGNQPQHF	TGTGCCATCCGCAGGGAGGGCAATCAGCCCCAGCATTTT	TRBV10-3	TRBJ1-5	few	-
CASSLPLDSQNQPQHF	TGTGCCAGCAGTTTACCGCTGGACAGCCAAAATCAGCCCCAGCATTTT	TRBV28	TRBJ1-5	medium-sized	-